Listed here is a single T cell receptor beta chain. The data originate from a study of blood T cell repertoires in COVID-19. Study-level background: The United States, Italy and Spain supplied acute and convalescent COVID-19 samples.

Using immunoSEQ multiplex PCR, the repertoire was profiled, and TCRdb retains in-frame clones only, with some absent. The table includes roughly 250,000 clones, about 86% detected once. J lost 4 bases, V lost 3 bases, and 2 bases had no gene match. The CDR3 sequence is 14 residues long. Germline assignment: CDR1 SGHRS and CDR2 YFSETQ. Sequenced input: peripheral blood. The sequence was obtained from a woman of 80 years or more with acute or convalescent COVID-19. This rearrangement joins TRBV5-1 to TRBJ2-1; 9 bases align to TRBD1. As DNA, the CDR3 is TGCGCCAGCAGCTCCGGGACAGGGTACAATGAGCAGTTCTTC. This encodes CASSSGTGYNEQFF.